The TCR beta chain under discussion was sequenced for a study of radiotherapy plus CTLA-4 blockade in lung cancer. Study background: Among all patients, about 19% showed objective responses, while more than 25% had disease control.

General study findings and limits: According to reports, early shifts in blood T cell clones, alongside interferon-beta, forecast response most accurately. The study found tumor-derived TCR clones expanded in blood after radiotherapy plus ipilimumab.

People whose metastatic non-small-cell lung cancer was chemo-refractory got focal radiation along with CTLA-4 blockade by ipilimumab. TCRdb keeps only in-frame clones here, not all; method: immunoSEQ multiplex PCR. The data show some 100,000 clones, about four fifths seen once. This CDR3 spans 16 amino acids. Trimming took 0 bases from V and 7 from J; bases not matched to a gene: 6. CDR1 ENHRY and CDR2 SYGVKD come from the germline V gene. Remarks on this clone: Antigen specificity is unknown.

The sample in question was peripheral blood, obtained from a patient treated with radiotherapy plus ipilimumab. The origin of this receptor is a human donor with non-small cell lung cancer who had a partial response to radiotherapy plus ipilimumab. The V and J genes are TRBV10-3 and TRBJ2-1; 10 nucleotides align to TRBD1. CDR3 nucleotide sequence: TGTGCCATCAGTGAGTCGGGAGACAGGGGGCATAATGAGCAGTTCTTC. It codes for CAISESGDRGHNEQFF.